This TCR beta chain stems from a study of patients and donors after allogeneic stem cell transplantation. This clonotype was seen a few times. There are 14 residues in the CDR3. Germline assignment: CDR1 LNHNV and CDR2 YYDKDF (reference sequence). V was trimmed by 0 bases and J by 0 bases, leaving 5 bases between them. TCRdb itself ran the RT-PCR reads through MiXCR, one entry per CDR3 protein. The sample gives 70,000 to 85,000 distinct CDR3 sequences, about a quarter of which show up once; 26% is in the top ten. This TCR was recovered from a human donor who was either an allogeneic HSCT recipient or a stem cell or donor lymphocyte infusion donor (not recorded which). It is not recorded whose cells these are; they may come from a transplant donor. The chain carries TRBV15 and TRBJ1-1; no definite D call. The sequencing input was blood, either unsorted or a sorted T cell fraction (not recorded which). The CDR3 is CATSREQLNTEAFF. CDR3 coding DNA: TGTGCCACCAGCAGAGAACAGCTGAACACTGAAGCTTTCTTT.